This T cell receptor (beta chain) was documented in a study of T-cell reconstitution after alpha-beta-depleted transplantation in children. The TCRbeta library was prepared with unique molecular identifiers. TCRdb called the PCR reads again in MiXCR, with one record for every CDR3 protein. The sample lists tens of thousands of distinct CDR3 sequences, less than 15% occurring once. The germline V gene encodes CDR1 SGHVS and CDR2 FNYEAQ. CDR3 length: 14 amino acids. The V end was cut by 1 base, the J end by 7 bases, with 11 bases between. Regarding this clonotype: Its antigen is currently unknown.

Notes on the study in general: T-cell counts and diversity at one year post-transplant came mainly from newly produced T cells. Alpha-beta T cells about two months after transplant reportedly derived from several hundred expanded graft clones.

This TCR was recovered from a male patient aged 2 to 9 who had a stem cell transplant for acute lymphoblastic leukemia, so the T cells may come from the graft donor. The sample consisted of PBMCs, mostly from graft donor cells, taken 180 days after TCRalphabeta/CD19-depleted stem cell transplant. This chain connects TRBV7-6 to TRBJ2-1; no reliable D call. The CDR3 nucleotides read TGTGCCAGCAGCTTAGGGCGGACCTGGAATGAGCAGTTCTTC. Translating it yields CASSLGRTWNEQFF.